This T cell receptor beta chain was retrieved from a study of tumor and adjacent non-tumor tissue in lung cancer. Study conclusions and caveats: Significantly higher TCR diversity was found in tumor than normal lung. In normal lung, the top 100 clones were significantly more dominant than in tumor.

The library came from three nested PCR rounds adapted from ARM-PCR protocols. TCRdb reanalysed the multiplex PCR reads using MiXCR and keeps one entry per CDR3 protein. The sample contains 200,000 or so distinct CDR3 sequences, about 76% of which appear only once. V lost 6 bases to trimming and J lost 5 bases, with 16 bases between them. In germline, CDR1 is DFQATT, CDR2 SNEGSKA (reference sequence). The CDR3 contains 13 residues. No cell sorting was done before RNA was extracted from the tissue. Donors were chemotherapy-naive, newly diagnosed lung cancer surgical patients in China, August–November 2014. Notes on this clonotype: Antigen specificity is unknown.

This receptor was identified in a man in his sixties with non-small cell lung cancer. The V gene is TRBV20-1, the J gene TRBJ2-5; D could derive from TRBD1 or TRBD2 (6 bases each). Input material: lung tumor tissue. The DNA of the CDR3 is TGCAGTGCACCGGAACTAGGGGGGGAGACCCAGTACTTC. This codes for CSAPELGGETQYF.